Listed below are T cell receptor beta chains from one sample, sequenced in a study of blood T cell repertoires in COVID-19. Some clones are missing from TCRdb's copy, which holds only in-frame ones; the method was immunoSEQ multiplex PCR. The table includes under 200,000 clones, around 85% detected once. The sequenced material came from peripheral blood. These receptors were collected from a woman aged 55-69 years with COVID-19, enrolled during active disease. The CDR3 runs from the conserved cysteine through the conserved F or W. The order of the fields is D gene, V gene, clone size, CDR3 length, J gene, CDR3 protein, CDR3 DNA. A D gene is named only where the DNA matches it firmly. A row's size may be missing; if present it is once, few, many or a size class.

>TRBD1|TRBV14|few|15|TRBJ2-7
CASSRTGGLSYEQYF
TGTGCCAGCAGCCGGACAGGTGGTTTATCCTACGAGCAGTACTTC
>TRBD1|TRBV27|NA|16|TRBJ2-7
CASSFRRGQGAYEQYF
TGTGCCAGCAGTTTTAGACGGGGACAGGGGGCCTACGAGCAGTACTTC
>TRBD2|TRBV3-1/TRBV3-2|NA|14|TRBJ2-7
CASSQGREVSEQYF
TGTGCCAGCAGCCAAGGGCGGGAGGTCTCCGAGCAGTACTTC
>TRBD1|TRBV28|NA|14|TRBJ1-2
CASRTLGQIYGYTF
TGTGCCAGCAGGACCCTGGGACAGATCTATGGCTACACCTTC
>NA|TRBV6-6|NA|12|TRBJ1-2
CASNWLMAGYTF
TGTGCCAGCAATTGGTTGATGGCTGGCTACACCTTC
>NA|TRBV15|NA|12|TRBJ2-7
CATSLTSYEQYF
TGTGCCACCAGCCTGACTAGCTACGAGCAGTACTTC
>TRBD1|TRBV15|NA|15|TRBJ2-7
CATSRVAGGPYEQYF
TGTGCCACCAGCAGAGTGGCAGGGGGACCCTACGAGCAGTACTTC
>NA|TRBV28|NA|16|TRBJ2-2
CASRLSAGINTGELFF
TGTGCCAGCAGGTTGTCGGCCGGGATTAACACCGGGGAGCTGTTTTTT
>TRBD2|TRBV7-2|NA|15|TRBJ2-7
CASSLVAGEHYEQYF
TGTGCCAGCAGCTTAGTGGCGGGGGAGCACTACGAGCAGTACTTC
>NA|TRBV4-3|NA|15|TRBJ2-3
CASSQEERSTDTQYF
TGCGCCAGCAGCCAAGAGGAGCGGAGCACAGATACGCAGTATTTT
>NA|TRBV3-1/TRBV3-2|NA|16|TRBJ2-1
CASSQDLAATYNEQFF
TGTGCCAGCAGCCAAGATTTGGCGGCTACCTACAATGAGCAGTTCTTC
>TRBD1|TRBV27|NA|15|TRBJ1-5
CASRPTGVGNQPQHF
TGTGCCAGCAGGCCGACAGGGGTGGGCAATCAGCCCCAGCATTTT
>NA|TRBV4-3|NA|15|TRBJ2-3
CASSQDGQSTDTQYF
TGCGCCAGCAGCCAAGATGGGCAGAGCACAGATACGCAGTATTTT
>NA|TRBV7-9|NA|13|TRBJ1-1
CASTLVMNTEAFF
TGTGCCAGCACCCTAGTAATGAACACTGAAGCTTTCTTT
>TRBD1|TRBV6-5|NA|15|TRBJ1-5
CASSWTGGSNQPQHF
TGTGCCAGCAGTTGGACAGGGGGCTCTAATCAGCCCCAGCATTTT
>NA|TRBV6-5|NA|13|TRBJ1-1
CASSYSNRGKAFF
TGTGCCAGCAGTTACTCGAACCGGGGAAAAGCTTTCTTT
>TRBD1|TRBV6-6|NA|13|TRBJ1-2
CASSSNRGTGYTF
TGTGCCAGCAGTTCTAACAGGGGAACTGGCTACACCTTC
>TRBD1|TRBV9|NA|14|TRBJ1-1
CASSDTGGVTEAFF
TGTGCCAGCAGCGATACAGGGGGTGTCACTGAAGCTTTCTTT
>NA|TRBV5-1|NA|13|TRBJ1-2
CASRAGTEGGYTF
TGCGCCAGCAGGGCCGGGACTGAAGGAGGCTACACCTTC
>TRBD2|TRBV9|NA|17|TRBJ2-5
CASSVASSGASYQTQYF
TGTGCCAGCAGCGTAGCGTCTAGCGGAGCTTCTTACCAGACCCAGTACTTC
>NA|TRBV19|once|14|TRBJ1-2
CASSIDLQGYGYTF
TGTGCCAGTAGTATAGACCTACAGGGATATGGCTACACCTTC
>TRBD1|TRBV10-3|NA|17|TRBJ1-1
CAISVGGQGGWNTEAFF
TGTGCCATCAGTGTAGGGGGACAGGGAGGTTGGAACACTGAAGCTTTCTTT
>NA|TRBV5-1|NA|12|TRBJ1-1
CASSLGNRAAFF
TGCGCCAGCAGCTTGGGTAACAGGGCCGCTTTCTTT
>NA|TRBV12-3/TRBV12-4|NA|13|TRBJ2-2
CASRRVGTGELFF
TGTGCCAGCCGCAGGGTCGGTACCGGGGAGCTGTTTTTT
>NA|TRBV10-3|NA|12|TRBJ2-7
CAIRDSTYEQYF
TGTGCCATCAGGGACAGTACCTACGAGCAGTACTTC